This record covers a single T cell receptor beta chain. The antigen is undetermined. The CDR3 consists of 13 residues. After removal of 8 bases from V and 1 base from J, the junction contained 0 bases not matched to a gene. Using a J-beta primer mix together with a sample-barcoded 5' primer, a second PCR was run for about 7 to 12 cycles. TCRdb re-derived calls from the 5' RACE reads in MiXCR, one entry per CDR3 protein. The sample yields about 640,000 distinct CDR3 sequences, under 70% seen once. The data originate from a study of blood T cells in healthy people across ages. Study-wide results and limits: A greater number of naive CD4+ cells and higher diversity distinguished long-lived donors from aged donors. Researchers judged that diversity estimates from one million T cells fell short of true values. A strong correlation between TCR beta diversity and naive T cell percentage was seen.

This sequence was found in a man in his fifties or sixties in good health. The sequencing sample was made of blood. The genes are TRBV12-3 or TRBV12-4 and TRBJ2-2, with 8 bases aligning to TRBD1. CDR3 coding DNA: TGTGCCAGCGGGACAGGGAACACCGGGGAGCTGTTTTTT. Translation: CASGTGNTGELFF.